This record looks at one T cell receptor (beta chain) sequence and its context. No cognate antigen has been identified for it. Base qualities are missing; no much larger clone stands one base away. This record belongs to a study of blood T cell repertoires in COVID-19 (TCRdb year 2020). At the level of the whole study: The collaborator samples originated in the United States, Italy and Spain and spanned the acute and convalescent phases of COVID-19. The samples were drawn from the first 160 participants of the ongoing ImmuneRACE study and from about 1,200 subjects provided by 6 global collaborators. Where available, HLA class I and class II types were taken from metadata supplied by the sample provider and were not determined by assay-based typing. The prospective study material was composed of cDNA or gDNA derived from T cells, B-cell-depleted T cells, or PBMCs. Sample metadata almost always included a de-identified subject ID, COVID-19 status, age in years and sex. A freely available public database, intended as a resource for researchers studying the immune response to SARS-CoV-2, is where the repertoires were released. Deeply sampled blood TCRbeta repertoires from subjects exposed to, actively infected with, or recovered from COVID-19 were included in the dataset.

What the work shows at the level of the full study, not this receptor alone: Clinical and demographic metadata were provided uncurated, with the amount varying by source and participant.

Participants in the prospective study were aged roughly 18 to 100 years, lived in 20 to 25 United States geographic areas, and enrolled through a virtual design. To assign participants to cohorts, the prospective study relied on clinical history that participants themselves reported in a screening survey and a study questionnaire. Recovered participants in ImmuneRACE Cohort 3 were defined by two consecutive negative NP/OP PCR tests, clearance by a healthcare professional, or resolution of symptoms. Each participant in the prospective study had whole blood, serum and a nasopharyngeal or oropharyngeal swab collected by mobile phlebotomists. Additional blood draws and questionnaires over a 2-month period could optionally be provided by prospective study participants. Prospective study blood samples were shipped either frozen or at room temperature before DNA extraction. Its CDR3 holds 17 amino acids, cysteine through phenylalanine. Of the read, only the CDR3 DNA is kept; its 51 bases are in frame from base 1. Trimming accounts for 0 bases at V and 9 bases at J, while the number of junction bases matched to no gene is 12. For CDR1 and CDR2, the germline V gene lists MGHDK and SYGVNS.

The immunoSEQ Assay, a bias-controlled multiplex PCR, was used to amplify TCRbeta CDR3 regions from genomic DNA. Per the original workflow: The number of nucleated cells in each sample was estimated by amplification of reference gene primers within the assay. Sequence reads were collapsed and filtered to measure the absolute abundance of every unique TCRbeta CDR3 rearrangement. Productive Simpson clonality was computed per sample as the square root of Simpson's diversity index over productive rearrangements. TCRdb retrieved this table from immuneACCESS and kept in-frame rearrangements only. Not all clones are present; in checked studies, unresolved V genes account for under half, and no reason is known for the remainder. The V and J calls and clone size are taken from that table; D and trimming were inferred from the DNA. For this sample there are roughly 400,000 clones; more than 80% appear just once. The ten top clones hold roughly 1.1% of the sample.

The V and J genes are TRBV25-1 and TRBJ2-1; 9 middle bases align to TRBD2. The TCR originated in a man in his thirties or forties who had recovered from COVID-19. The sequenced sample consisted of PBMCs or T cells enriched from blood (not recorded which). CDR3 protein: CASSEYGGRVKDGEQFF. The nucleotide sequence is given as TGTGCCAGCAGTGAATATGGCGGGAGGGTGAAAGATGGTGAGCAGTTCTTC.